The clone carrying this T cell receptor (beta chain) was found a few times. These data come from a study of PD-L1 blockade in urothelial cancer. The ends were cut back, 5 bases at V and 3 bases at J, with 7 bases in the middle. In germline, CDR1 is MDHEN, CDR2 SYDVKM. The CDR3 covers 12 residues. The method was immunoSEQ multiplex PCR; TCRdb's version includes in-frame clones alone and lacks a portion of them. The profile shows 60,000 or so clones, roughly four fifths of them singletons. The material was PBMCs, obtained around atezolizumab (anti-PD-L1) treatment. The source of this sequence is a man in his 70s with urothelial cancer. The rearrangement joins TRBV28 to TRBJ1-2; D is ambiguous. CDR3 protein: CASSTSDYGYTF. DNA for the CDR3: TGTGCCAGCAGTACATCCGACTATGGCTACACCTTC.